These 2 T cell receptor beta chains were all obtained from the same sample, sequenced in a study of blood T cells in healthy people across ages. PCR was performed a second time for roughly 7 to 12 cycles using a sample-barcoded 5' primer and a J-beta primer mix. TCRdb fed the 5' RACE reads into MiXCR, producing one record per CDR3 protein. Here the sample spans approximately 690,000 distinct CDR3 sequences, over 40% being singletons. Material for sequencing was blood. The receptors come from a man older than 75 in good health.

In this sample, this clonotype turned up many times. V gene TRBV20-1 combines with J gene TRBJ2-3, with 8 bases fitting TRBD2. The CDR3 sequence is 16 residues long. Germline V gene lookup returns CDR1 DFQATT and CDR2 SNEGSKA (reference sequence). The trim removed 1 base at V and 2 bases at J, leaving 8 bases unmatched. CDR3 in amino acids: CSARALLAANTDTQYF. The CDR3 coding sequence is TGCAGTGCTAGAGCCTTACTAGCGGCTAACACAGATACGCAGTATTTT.

The chain recombines TRBV6-2 or TRBV6-3 with TRBJ2-5; weak D call: TRBD2 (7 bases). Trimming cost V 7 bases and J 4 bases, with 19 bases left between them. This CDR3 spans 15 amino acids. Germline V gives CDR1 MNHEY, CDR2 SVGEGT. CDR3 sequence: CASIATGGRRETQYF. The CDR3 DNA sequence: TGTGCCAGCATCGCAACGGGGGGCCGCCGAGAGACCCAGTACTTC.